Each of the 28 T cell receptor beta chains below was sequenced from the same sample in a study of cytomegalovirus exposure and HLA in healthy donors. The study ran its PCR with 60 Vbeta and 13 Jbeta primers. Only in-frame clones appear in the TCRdb table, and some are missing; sequencing was by immunoSEQ multiplex PCR. Counted here are about 100,000 clones, about three quarters occurring once; the ten biggest clones make up 13% to 15%. Input material: PBMCs. The receptors shown here come from a male donor in good health and CMV-seropositive.

The chain has TRBV12-2 and TRBJ2-7; TRBD2, the table's D call, lacks a check against the DNA. TRBV12-2 is flagged as a pseudogene. This CDR3 spans 16 amino acids. In nucleotides, the CDR3 is TGTGCAAGTCGCCTATTCCCAGCTAGCGTGACGGGCGAGCAGTACTTC. Residues: CASRLFPASVTGEQYF.

The chain couples TRBV29-1 to TRBJ2-1; D gene unclear. The CDR3 extends over 12 amino acids. V shed 3 bases and J shed 5 bases, with 8 bases lying between them. Germline V gene lookup returns CDR1 SQVTM and CDR2 ANQGSEA. The CDR3 here is CSVEVADNEQFF. The DNA of the CDR3 is TGCAGCGTTGAGGTTGCGGACAATGAGCAGTTCTTC.

V usage is TRBV2 and J usage is TRBJ1-2; D unclear. Germline V CDR1 and CDR2: SNHLY, FYNNEI. CDR3 length equals 12 residues. V lost 8 bases, J lost 4 bases, and 11 bases lay in between. CDR3 protein: CASRGGIYGYTF. The CDR3 coding sequence is TGTGCCAGCCGCGGCGGAATCTATGGCTACACCTTC.

The CDR3 coding sequence is TGTGCCAGTAGTATTAGCAGGGTAGATGGCTACACCTTC. Translation: CASSISRVDGYTF. The chain employs TRBV19 and TRBJ1-2, with TRBD1 as a possible D gene (5 bases). The V end was cut by 3 bases, the J end by 6 bases, with 11 bases between. The germline CDR1 and CDR2 sequences are LNHDA and SQIVND (reference sequence). The CDR3 extends over 13 amino acids.

The chain employs TRBV9 and TRBJ2-7, with D possibly matching TRBD1 (6 bases). This CDR3 has 15 residues. Between the trimmed V and J ends, which lost 0 bases and 2 bases, there was a span of 12 bases. Germline CDR1 reads SGDLS; CDR2 reads YYNGEE. The CDR3 protein is CASSVEPGVAYEQYF. The CDR3 nucleotides are TGTGCCAGCAGCGTAGAACCAGGGGTCGCCTACGAGCAGTACTTC.

This sequence joins TRBV7-9 and TRBJ2-3; tentatively, D is TRBD2 (5 bases). Germline values: CDR1 SEHNR, CDR2 FQNEAQ (reference sequence). The CDR3 is 13 amino acids. Trimming removed 4 bases from V and 10 bases from J, with 15 bases in between. CDR3 in DNA: TGTGCCAGCAGCTCGCCTAGTGAGGGTGCGCAGTATTTT. Encoded protein: CASSSPSEGAQYF. Based on the CDR3 plus reference TRBV7-9 and TRBJ2-3, the full variable domain is DTGVSQNPRHKITKRGQNVTFRCDPISEHNRLYWYRQTLGQGPEFLTYFQNEAQLEKSRLLSDRFSAERPKGSFSTLEIQRTEQGDSAMYLCASSSPSEGAQYFGPGTRLTVL.

The V and J genes are TRBV18 and TRBJ1-1; 12 bases fit TRBD1. With 2 bases clipped from V and 1 base from J, the junction kept 5 bases outside the gene matches. This CDR3 region has 17 residues. Germline CDR1 reads KGHSH; CDR2 reads LQKENI. CDR3 protein: CASSPGDRGLGNTEAFF. CDR3 DNA sequence: TGTGCCAGCTCACCAGGGGACAGGGGGCTCGGGAACACTGAAGCTTTCTTT.

The chain combines TRBV10-1 with TRBJ1-4; the match to TRBD1 covers 10 bases. From germline, CDR1 is WNHNN and CDR2 SYGVQD (reference sequence). The CDR3 loop spans 15 amino acids. Trimming took 7 bases from V and 5 from J; bases not matched to a gene: 7. For the CDR3, the DNA is TGCGCCAGCACCCACCGGGACAGGGGAAATGAAAAACTGTTTTTT. Amino acids: CASTHRDRGNEKLFF.

The chain carries TRBV11-3 and TRBJ1-1, with TRBD1 matching over 7 bases. This CDR3 region has 15 residues. With V trimmed by 5 bases and J by 0 bases, 6 bases remained unmatched. Germline V gives CDR1 SGHNT, CDR2 YENEEA. The CDR3 DNA sequence: TGTGCCAGCAGCCCCGCGCAGGGGGTGAACACTGAAGCTTTCTTT. This translates into CASSPAQGVNTEAFF.

The V gene is TRBV10-2, the J gene TRBJ1-1; D unclear. This CDR3 region has 13 residues. Between the trimmed V and J ends, which lost 2 bases and 4 bases, there was a span of 8 bases. The germline V gene has CDR1 WSHSY and CDR2 SAAADI. CDR3 sequence reads: CASSETAGTEAFF. For the CDR3, the DNA is TGCGCCAGCAGTGAGACAGCGGGCACTGAAGCTTTCTTT.

This clone was seen more than once but under ten times. This chain links TRBV6-5 with TRBJ1-5; a possible D gene is TRBD1 (6 bases). The CDR3 covers 13 residues. Trimming cost V 6 bases and J 7 bases, with 13 bases left between them. The germline CDR1 and CDR2 sequences are MNHEY and SVGAGI. The CDR3 DNA reads TGTGCCAGCAGGGGGACAATTGAACAGCCCCAGCATTTT. Translation gives CASRGTIEQPQHF.

V and J are TRBV6-1 and TRBJ1-1, with D possibly TRBD1 on 5 matching bases. Germline lookup yields CDR1 MNHNS and CDR2 SASEGT. Trimming shortened V by 2 bases and J by 11 bases, and 15 bases separated the two germline ends. The CDR3 totals 13 residues. CDR3 amino acids: CASSERLVGLAFF. The CDR3 DNA follows: TGTGCCAGCAGTGAACGGTTGGTGGGGCTGGCTTTCTTT.

This chain joins TRBV11-3 and TRBJ1-4; D is perhaps TRBD1 (5 bases). CDR1 SGHNT and CDR2 YENEEA come from the germline V gene. The CDR3 covers 13 residues. Trimming cost V 5 bases and J 10 bases, with 14 bases left between them. The CDR3 sequence is CASSPSLQGKLFF. In nucleotides, the CDR3 is TGTGCCAGCAGCCCTAGTCTGCAGGGAAAACTGTTTTTT. The full variable domain, in which reference TRBV11-3 and TRBJ1-4 provide the parts outside the CDR3, is EAGVVQSPRYKIIEKKQPVAFWCNPISGHNTLYWYLQNLGQGPELLIRYENEEAVDDSQLPKDRFSAERLKGVDSTLKIQPAELGDSAVYLCASSPSLQGKLFFGSGTQLSVL.

J is TRBJ1-1 and V is TRBV9; tentatively, D is TRBD1 (5 bases). This CDR3 is 13 amino acids long. Germline V lookup: CDR1 SGDLS, CDR2 YYNGEE. Trimming left V 3 bases short and J 7 bases short, with 13 bases between. CDR3 nucleotides: TGTGCCAGCAGCGGGGGGGGAGTGGGTGAAGCTTTCTTT. Its protein is CASSGGGVGEAFF.

This clone was seen a few times. A far larger clone differs by one base, so this is likely a read error. The rearrangement links TRBV10-2 to TRBJ2-2; weak D call: TRBD2 (7 bases). This CDR3 comprises 15 residues. Germline lookup yields CDR1 WSHSY and CDR2 SAAADI. With 7 bases removed from V and 2 bases from J, the gap between germline ends came to 14 bases. The CDR3 DNA reads as TGCGCCAGCACGTCGGGGGGCCTAAACACCGGGGAGCTGTTTTTT. It is translated as CASTSGGLNTGELFF.

This chain links TRBV28 with TRBJ1-6, with 8 bases fitting TRBD1. Losses at the gene ends were 1 base for V and 9 bases for J; bases not matched to a gene: 5. The CDR3 covers 15 residues. Looked up from germline, CDR1 is MDHEN and CDR2 is SYDVKM. In DNA, the CDR3 is TGTGCCAGCAGTTTATCTTCAGGGGGCGGTTCACCCCTCCACTTT. It codes for CASSLSSGGGSPLHF.

This chain links TRBV10-3 with TRBJ1-5; a weak D match, TRBD1 (6 bases). CDR3 size: 16 residues. Germline V gene sequence: CDR1 ENHRY, CDR2 SYGVKD. Between the trimmed V and J ends, which lost 1 base and 1 base, there was a span of 11 bases. The CDR3 sequence: CAISEFGGASNQPQHF. For the CDR3, the DNA is TGTGCCATCAGTGAGTTCGGGGGGGCAAGCAATCAGCCCCAGCATTTT.

The chain uses TRBV2 and TRBJ1-3, with D possibly being TRBD1 (5 bases). V shed 8 bases and J shed 1 base, with 15 bases lying between them. The CDR3 sequence is 15 residues long. The germline V gene encodes CDR1 SNHLY and CDR2 FYNNEI. Written as DNA, the CDR3 is TGTGCCAGCGGGAGGGGACTGACATCTGGAAACACCATATATTTT. It yields the protein CASGRGLTSGNTIYF.

The chain joins TRBV6-5 to TRBJ1-2, with D perhaps matching TRBD1 (5 bases). This CDR3 has 14 amino acids. In germline, CDR1 is MNHEY, CDR2 SVGAGI. V was shortened by 2 bases and J by 4 bases, with 11 bases between the two germline ends. The DNA of the CDR3 is TGTGCCAGCAGTTACGGGGGGGGTGGCTATGGCTACACCTTC. Translated, it gives CASSYGGGGYGYTF.

The V call is TRBV6-1, the J call TRBJ2-2; 9 bases are shared with TRBD2. CDR3 size: 15 residues. Germline CDR1 MNHNS, CDR2 SASEGT. J gave up 1 base and V 7 bases, and 4 bases lay outside the gene matches. Written as DNA, the CDR3 is TGTGCCAGCACTGCGGGGGGGGAGAACACCGGGGAGCTGTTTTTT. It is translated as CASTAGGENTGELFF.

This clone came up a few times. The rearrangement joins TRBV9 to TRBJ2-3, with D perhaps matching TRBD2 (7 bases). Germline V gene lookup returns CDR1 SGDLS and CDR2 YYNGEE. V lost 0 bases and J 0 bases, leaving 11 bases between the germline ends. This CDR3 spans 16 amino acids. This chain's CDR3 is CASSVEGGWSTDTQYF. CDR3 in DNA: TGTGCCAGCAGCGTAGAGGGGGGGTGGAGCACAGATACGCAGTATTTT.

CDR3 loop: CASTPGDYRDNEQFF. CDR3 bases: TGTGCCAGCACCCCCGGGGACTACCGAGACAATGAGCAGTTCTTC. V usage is TRBV6-5 and J usage is TRBJ2-1; 7 bases are a match to TRBD2. J was trimmed by 5 bases and V by 7 bases; bases with no gene match: 11. The CDR3 runs to 15 residues. Germline assignment: CDR1 MNHEY and CDR2 SVGAGI.

The sample holds a few counts of this clone. The V gene is TRBV5-1, the J gene TRBJ2-3, with TRBD1 matching over 7 bases. V lost 4 bases, J lost 3 bases, and 5 bases stayed unmatched. CDR1 SGHRS and CDR2 YFSETQ come from the germline V gene. The CDR3 consists of 14 residues. This chain's CDR3 is CASSLMTGTDTQYF. The CDR3 bases are TGCGCCAGCAGCCTCATGACAGGGACAGATACGCAGTATTTT.

This chain joins TRBV9 and TRBJ1-4; TRBD1 matches at 8 bases. The CDR3 is 15 residues long. Germline CDR1 SGDLS, CDR2 YYNGEE. V was pared by 1 base and J by 7 bases, with 6 bases of the junction left unmatched. In DNA form, the CDR3 reads TGTGCCAGCAGCGTACAGGGACAGGTCGGTGAAAAACTGTTTTTT. Amino acid sequence: CASSVQGQVGEKLFF.

The chain recombines TRBV5-6 with TRBJ2-5; weak D call: TRBD1 (5 bases). The J call may be in error: the DNA end matches TRBJ2-7 better. The germline V gene has CDR1 SGHDT and CDR2 YYEEEE. The CDR3 contains 15 residues. The CDR3 DNA sequence: TGTGCCAGCAGCACTTTCCTTCCCCAGGGCTACGAGCAGTACTTC. Its translation: CASSTFLPQGYEQYF.

The rearrangement links TRBV6-5 to TRBJ2-2, with 9 bases matching TRBD1. Germline values: CDR1 MNHEY, CDR2 SVGAGI. The CDR3 runs to 16 residues. Trimming took 4 bases from V and 5 from J; bases not matched to a gene: 8. This CDR3 reads CASSSGFDRGTGELFF. Here the CDR3 DNA reads TGTGCCAGCAGTTCCGGCTTTGACAGGGGGACCGGGGAGCTGTTTTTT.

V gene TRBV2 combines with J gene TRBJ1-5; 7 positions match TRBD1. CDR1 and CDR2 (germline): SNHLY, FYNNEI. Trimming removed 7 bases from V and 0 bases from J; junction bases left unmatched: 6. This CDR3 is built from 15 residues. CDR3: CASTGQDYSNQPQHF. CDR3 DNA: TGTGCCAGCACTGGACAGGATTATAGCAATCAGCCCCAGCATTTT.

This sequence joins TRBV10-3 and TRBJ1-4; TRBD1 matches at 8 bases. The germline V gene encodes CDR1 ENHRY and CDR2 SYGVKD. The V segment lost 5 bases and the J segment 5 bases; nucleotides outside the gene matches: 13. This CDR3 contains 17 residues. For the CDR3, the DNA is TGTGCCATCAGTACCCTCCCCCTCCGGACAGGGAATGAAAAACTGTTTTTT. It specifies CAISTLPLRTGNEKLFF.